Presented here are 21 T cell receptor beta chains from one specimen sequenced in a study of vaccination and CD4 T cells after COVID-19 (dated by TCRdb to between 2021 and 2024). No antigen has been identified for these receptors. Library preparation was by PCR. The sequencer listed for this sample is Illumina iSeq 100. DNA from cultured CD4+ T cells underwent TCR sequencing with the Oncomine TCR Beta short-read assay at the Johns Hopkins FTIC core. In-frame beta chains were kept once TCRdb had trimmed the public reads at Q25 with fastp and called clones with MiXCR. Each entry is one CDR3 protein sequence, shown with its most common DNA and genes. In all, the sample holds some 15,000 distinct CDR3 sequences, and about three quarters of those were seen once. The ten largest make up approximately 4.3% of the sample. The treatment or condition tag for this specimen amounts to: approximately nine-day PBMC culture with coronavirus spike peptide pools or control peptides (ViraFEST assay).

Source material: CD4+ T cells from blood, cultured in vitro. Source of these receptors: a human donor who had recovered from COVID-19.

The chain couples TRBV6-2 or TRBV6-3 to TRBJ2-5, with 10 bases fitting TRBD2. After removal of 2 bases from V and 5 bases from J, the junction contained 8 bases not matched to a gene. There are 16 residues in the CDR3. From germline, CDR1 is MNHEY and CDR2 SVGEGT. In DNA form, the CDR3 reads TGTGCCAGCAGTTACCGGGGTCTAGCGGGAGTCGAGACCCAGTACTTC. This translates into CASSYRGLAGVETQYF.

CDR3 region: CSAPRAGGNTGELFF. The DNA of the CDR3 is TGCAGTGCCCCGCGCGCAGGGGGGAACACCGGGGAGCTGTTTTTT. The rearrangement joins TRBV20-1 to TRBJ2-2; 7 bases map to TRBD1. Germline-derived CDR1 and CDR2 are DFQATT and SNEGSKA (reference sequence). This CDR3 is built from 15 residues. V trimming: 6 bases; J trimming: 1 base; junction bases outside the gene matches: 8.

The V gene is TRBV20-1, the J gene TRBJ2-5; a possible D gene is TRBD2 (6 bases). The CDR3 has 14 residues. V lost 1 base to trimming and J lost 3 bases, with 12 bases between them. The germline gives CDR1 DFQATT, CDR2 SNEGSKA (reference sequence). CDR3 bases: TGCAGTGCTAGAGGGGGCGGGAAAAAAGAGACCCAGTACTTC. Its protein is CSARGGGKKETQYF.

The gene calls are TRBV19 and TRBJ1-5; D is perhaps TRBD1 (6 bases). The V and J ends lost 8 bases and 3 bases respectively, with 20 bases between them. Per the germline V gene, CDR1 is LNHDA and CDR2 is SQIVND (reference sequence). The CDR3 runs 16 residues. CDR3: CASDRTRGASNQPQHF. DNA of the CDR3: TGTGCCAGTGACAGAACTAGGGGGGCCTCCAATCAGCCCCAGCATTTT.

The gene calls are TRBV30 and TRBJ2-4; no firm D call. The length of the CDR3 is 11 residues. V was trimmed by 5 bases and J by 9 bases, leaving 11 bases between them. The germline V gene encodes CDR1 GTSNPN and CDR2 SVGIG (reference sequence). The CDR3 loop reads CAWGQMSIQYF. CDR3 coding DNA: TGTGCCTGGGGTCAAATGAGCATTCAGTACTTC.

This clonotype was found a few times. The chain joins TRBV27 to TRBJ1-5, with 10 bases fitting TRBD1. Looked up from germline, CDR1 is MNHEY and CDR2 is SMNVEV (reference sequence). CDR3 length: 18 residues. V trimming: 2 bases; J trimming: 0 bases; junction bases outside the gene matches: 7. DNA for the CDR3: TGTGCCAGCAGTTTACGCGGGACAGGGGACAATAGCAATCAGCCCCAGCATTTT. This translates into CASSLRGTGDNSNQPQHF.

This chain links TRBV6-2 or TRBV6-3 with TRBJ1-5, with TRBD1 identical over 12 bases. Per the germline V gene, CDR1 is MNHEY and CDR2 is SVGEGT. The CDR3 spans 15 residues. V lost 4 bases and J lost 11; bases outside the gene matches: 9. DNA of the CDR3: TGTGCCAGCAGTTCCCCGGGACAGGGGGCCCGCGCCCAGCATTTT. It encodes CASSSPGQGARAQHF.

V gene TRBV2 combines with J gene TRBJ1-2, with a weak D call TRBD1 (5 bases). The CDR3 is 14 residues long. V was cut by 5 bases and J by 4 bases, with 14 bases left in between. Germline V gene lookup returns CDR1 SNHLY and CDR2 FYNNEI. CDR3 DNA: TGTGCCAGCAGTCCCGCCCCAGGGTTCTATGGCTACACCTTC. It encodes CASSPAPGFYGYTF.

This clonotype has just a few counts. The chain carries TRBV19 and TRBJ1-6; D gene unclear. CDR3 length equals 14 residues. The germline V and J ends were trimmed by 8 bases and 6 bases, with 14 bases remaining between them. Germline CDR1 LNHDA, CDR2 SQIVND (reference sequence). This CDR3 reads CASQAGLRNSPLHF. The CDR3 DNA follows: TGTGCCAGTCAGGCAGGACTACGTAATTCACCCCTCCACTTT.

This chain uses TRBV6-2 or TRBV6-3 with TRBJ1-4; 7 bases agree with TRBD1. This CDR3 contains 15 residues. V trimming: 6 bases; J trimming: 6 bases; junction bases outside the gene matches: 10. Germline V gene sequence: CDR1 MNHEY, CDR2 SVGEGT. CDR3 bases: TGTGCCAGCAGCCCACCAGGACAGGAGCATGAAAAACTGTTTTTT. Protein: CASSPPGQEHEKLFF.

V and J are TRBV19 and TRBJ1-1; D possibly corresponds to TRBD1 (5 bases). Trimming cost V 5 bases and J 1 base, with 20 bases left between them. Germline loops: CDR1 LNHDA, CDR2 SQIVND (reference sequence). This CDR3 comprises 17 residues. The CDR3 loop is CASSVVFGPRGNTEAFF. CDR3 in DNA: TGTGCCAGTAGTGTAGTCTTTGGGCCGAGGGGGAACACTGAAGCTTTCTTT.

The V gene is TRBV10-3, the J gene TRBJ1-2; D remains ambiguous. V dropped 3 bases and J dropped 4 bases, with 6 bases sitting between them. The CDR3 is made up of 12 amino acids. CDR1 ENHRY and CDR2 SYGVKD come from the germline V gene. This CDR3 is CAISDSSYGYTF. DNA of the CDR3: TGTGCCATCAGTGACAGCTCCTATGGCTACACCTTC.

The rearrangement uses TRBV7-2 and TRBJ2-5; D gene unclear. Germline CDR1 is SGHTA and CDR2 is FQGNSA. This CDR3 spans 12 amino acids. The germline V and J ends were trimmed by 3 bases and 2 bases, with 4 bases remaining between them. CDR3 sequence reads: CASSFSQETQYF. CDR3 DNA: TGTGCCAGCAGCTTCTCGCAAGAGACCCAGTACTTC.

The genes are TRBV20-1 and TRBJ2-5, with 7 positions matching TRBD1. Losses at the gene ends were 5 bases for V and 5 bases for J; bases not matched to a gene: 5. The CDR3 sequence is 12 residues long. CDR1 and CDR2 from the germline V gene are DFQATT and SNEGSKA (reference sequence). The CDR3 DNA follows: TGCAGTGCTCCCGACAGGGCGGAGACCCAGTACTTC. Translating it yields CSAPDRAETQYF.

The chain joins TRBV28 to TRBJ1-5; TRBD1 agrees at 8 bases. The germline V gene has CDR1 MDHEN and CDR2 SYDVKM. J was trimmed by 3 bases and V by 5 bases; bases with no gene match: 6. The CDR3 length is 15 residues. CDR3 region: CASSRQGTFNQPQHF. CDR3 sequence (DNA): TGTGCCAGCAGTAGACAGGGGACTTTCAATCAGCCCCAGCATTTT. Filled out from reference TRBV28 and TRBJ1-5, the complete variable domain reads DVKVTQSSRYLVKRTGEKVFLECVQDMDHENMFWYRQDPGLGLRLIYFSYDVKMKEKGDIPEGYSVSREKKERFSLILESASTNQTSMYLCASSRQGTFNQPQHFGDGTRLSIL.

Here the CDR3 DNA reads TGTGCCTGGGCACTGACAGGGATCAATCAGCCCCAGCATTTT. This encodes CAWALTGINQPQHF. V is TRBV30 and J is TRBJ1-5; 7 nucleotides match TRBD1. V was pared by 5 bases and J by 3 bases, with 7 bases of the junction left unmatched. This CDR3 has 14 residues. Per the germline V gene, CDR1 is GTSNPN and CDR2 is SVGIG (reference sequence).

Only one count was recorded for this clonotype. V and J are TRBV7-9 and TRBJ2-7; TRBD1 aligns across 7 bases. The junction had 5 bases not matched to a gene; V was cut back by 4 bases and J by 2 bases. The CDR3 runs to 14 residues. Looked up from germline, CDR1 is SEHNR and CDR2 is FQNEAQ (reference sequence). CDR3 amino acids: CASSSGTATYEQYF. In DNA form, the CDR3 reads TGTGCCAGCAGCTCCGGGACAGCGACCTACGAGCAGTACTTC.

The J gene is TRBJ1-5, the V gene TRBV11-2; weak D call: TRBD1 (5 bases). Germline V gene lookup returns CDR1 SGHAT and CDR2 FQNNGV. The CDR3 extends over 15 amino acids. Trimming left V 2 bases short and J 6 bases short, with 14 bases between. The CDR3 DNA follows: TGTGCCAGCAGCTTAATCCCGGGGGAGGGTCAGCCCCAGCATTTT. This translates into CASSLIPGEGQPQHF.

CDR3 DNA: TGTGCCAGCAGCTTGGATGGGACAGACTACAATGAGCAGTTCTTC. Translation gives CASSLDGTDYNEQFF. V and J are TRBV5-4 and TRBJ2-1; 7 positions agree with TRBD1. Losses at the gene ends were 0 bases for V and 3 bases for J; bases not matched to a gene: 3. The CDR3 has 15 amino acids. Per the germline V gene, CDR1 is SGHNT and CDR2 is YYREEE (reference sequence).

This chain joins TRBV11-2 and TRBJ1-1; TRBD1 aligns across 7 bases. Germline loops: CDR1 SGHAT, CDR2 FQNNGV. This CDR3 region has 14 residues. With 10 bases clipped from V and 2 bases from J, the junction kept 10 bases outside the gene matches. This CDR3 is CATDPGQLNTEAFF. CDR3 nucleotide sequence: TGTGCCACCGACCCGGGACAGCTTAACACTGAAGCTTTCTTT.

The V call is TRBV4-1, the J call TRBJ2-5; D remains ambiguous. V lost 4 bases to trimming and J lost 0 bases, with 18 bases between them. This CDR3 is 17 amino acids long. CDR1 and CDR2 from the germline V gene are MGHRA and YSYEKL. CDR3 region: CASSRLPLTANQETQYF. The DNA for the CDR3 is TGCGCCAGCAGCCGTCTACCCTTAACAGCAAACCAAGAGACCCAGTACTTC.